One and the same sample provided the 2 T cell receptor beta chains below, sequenced in a study of long-term antiretroviral therapy in people with HIV. The assay used was immunoSEQ (version v3.0), run at survey level. Clones were sequenced by immunoSEQ multiplex PCR, and TCRdb holds only the in-frame ones, with some missing. The sample lists approximately 27,000 clones, 70% to 90% occurring once. This specimen was unsorted PBMCs, taken 1.8 years after starting antiretroviral therapy. Source of these receptors: a woman between 18 and 29 years old with HIV.

This sequence joins TRBV7-8 and TRBJ1-1, with TRBD1 matching over 7 bases. J lost 11 bases, V lost 1 base, and 7 bases had no gene match. This CDR3 region has 13 residues. Germline values: CDR1 SGHVS, CDR2 FQNEAQ. CDR3 DNA: TGTGCCAGCAGCTTAGAGGTGGGCAGGGGGGCTTTCTTT. It translates to CASSLEVGRGAFF.

The gene calls are TRBV7-3 and TRBJ2-7; D is tentatively TRBD1 or TRBD2 (6 bases each). V shed 1 base and J shed 2 bases, with 9 bases lying between them. The CDR3 runs 14 residues. Germline lookup yields CDR1 SGHTA and CDR2 FQGTGA. The CDR3 bases are TGTGCCAGCAGCTTAATGGGGGGCCCCTACGAGCAGTACTTC. Translating gives CASSLMGGPYEQYF.